This T cell receptor beta chain was obtained from a study of T cells after yellow fever vaccination. Points from the study as a whole: It was a weaker secondary response, yet one that peaked faster, at day 5 versus 15. At under 97% for CD4 and approximately 89% for CD8, most primary-vaccination clones showed up again after the booster. Only a minor proportion of clonotypes was detected across both CD4 and CD8 compartments.

About this clonotype itself: Its antigen is still unknown.

5'RACE template switching produced TCR cDNA carrying a universal primer site and UMIs. TCRdb re-derived calls from the 5' RACE reads in MiXCR, one entry per CDR3 protein. In the table there are 250,000 to 400,000 distinct CDR3 sequences, approximately 4% of which are singletons. CDR3 size: 15 residues. Germline CDR1 and CDR2: SGHKS and YYEKEE (reference sequence). Trimming took 4 bases from V and 5 from J, leaving 16 bases between them. The gene calls are TRBV5-5 and TRBJ2-1, with D perhaps given as TRBD1 or TRBD2 (5 bases each). The sequencing used PBMCs, collected 15 days after the yellow fever booster vaccination. This sequence was found in a man in his late teens or twenties who received the YFV17D yellow fever vaccine. CDR3: CASSVLGDLNNEQFF. The CDR3 DNA is TGTGCCAGCAGCGTACTAGGGGATCTTAACAATGAGCAGTTCTTC.